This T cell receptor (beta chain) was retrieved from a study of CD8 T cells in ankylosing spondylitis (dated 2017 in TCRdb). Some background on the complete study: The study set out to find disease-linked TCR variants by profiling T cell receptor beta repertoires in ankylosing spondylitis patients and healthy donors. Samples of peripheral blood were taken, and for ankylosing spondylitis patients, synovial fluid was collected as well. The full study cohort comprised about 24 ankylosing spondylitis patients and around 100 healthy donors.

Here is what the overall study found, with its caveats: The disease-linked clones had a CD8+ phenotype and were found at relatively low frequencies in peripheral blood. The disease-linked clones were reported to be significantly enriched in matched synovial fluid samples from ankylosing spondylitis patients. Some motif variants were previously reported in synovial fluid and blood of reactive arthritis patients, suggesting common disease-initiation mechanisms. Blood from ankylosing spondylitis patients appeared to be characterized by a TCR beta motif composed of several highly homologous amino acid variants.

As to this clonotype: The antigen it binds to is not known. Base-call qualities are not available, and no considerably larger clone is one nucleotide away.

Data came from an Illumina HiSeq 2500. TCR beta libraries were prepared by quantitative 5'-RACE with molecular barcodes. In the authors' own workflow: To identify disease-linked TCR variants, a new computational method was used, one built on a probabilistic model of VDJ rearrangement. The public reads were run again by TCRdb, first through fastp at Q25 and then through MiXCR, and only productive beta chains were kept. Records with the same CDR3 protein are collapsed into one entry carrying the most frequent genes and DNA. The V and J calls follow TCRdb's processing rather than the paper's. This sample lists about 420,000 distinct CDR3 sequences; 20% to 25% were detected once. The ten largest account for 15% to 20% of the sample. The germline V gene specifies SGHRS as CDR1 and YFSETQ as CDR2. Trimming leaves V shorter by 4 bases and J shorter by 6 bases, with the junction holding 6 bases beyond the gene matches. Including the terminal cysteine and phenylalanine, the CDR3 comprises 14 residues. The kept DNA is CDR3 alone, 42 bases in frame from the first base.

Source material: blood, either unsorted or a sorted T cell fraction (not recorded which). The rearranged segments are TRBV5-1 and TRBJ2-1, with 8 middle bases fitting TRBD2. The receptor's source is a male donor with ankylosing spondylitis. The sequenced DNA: TGCGCCAGCAGCGTGAGCGGGAGAGGCAATGAGCAGTTCTTC. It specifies CASSVSGRGNEQFF. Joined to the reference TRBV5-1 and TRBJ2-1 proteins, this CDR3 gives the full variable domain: KAGVTQTPRYLIKTRGQQVTLSCSPISGHRSVSWYQQTPGQGLQFLFEYFSETQRNKGNFPGRFSGRQFSNSRSEMNVSTLELGDSALYLCASSVSGRGNEQFFGPGTRLTVL.